This is a list of T cell receptor beta chains from one sample in a study of blood T cell repertoires in COVID-19. Clones were sequenced by immunoSEQ multiplex PCR, and TCRdb holds only the in-frame ones, with some missing. The sample has around 150,000 clones; 87% are singletons. The sample consisted of peripheral blood. The source is a woman in her sixties or seventies who had recovered from COVID-19. Both conserved end residues are trimmed from each CDR3. D genes are given only for firm matches.

d_call cdr3_length v_call cdr3_aa
- 13 TRBV10-3 AISEDRFPFGGYT
TRBD1 15 TRBV11-3 ASSSGQSGGYQETQY
- 11 TRBV7-3 ASSLIREETQY
TRBD1 12 TRBV6-6 ASRTATGGTEAF
TRBD1 15 TRBV6-2/TRBV6-3 ASSYHPGTGGSGELF
- 11 TRBV19 ASSTSGSQPQH
TRBD1 11 TRBV16 ASSPDRAGGYT
TRBD1 12 TRBV4-3 ASSLGTVGDTQY
TRBD1 12 TRBV2 ASTGQIAKNIQY
- 13 TRBV27 ASSLLGRGANVLT
- 13 TRBV5-1 ASSLGGVGNSPLH
TRBD1 14 TRBV30 AWAGTGSSYNSPLH
- 13 TRBV28 ASSLLAREESEQF
- 10 TRBV25-1 ASTIGGAGYT
- 17 TRBV7-2 ASSSIPLWRLSSYNEQF
- 14 TRBV7-3 ASSLRADNSGNTIY
- 12 TRBV11-1 ASSRAGAEETQY
- 11 TRBV9 ASSVEGDTEAF
- 12 TRBV4-2 ASSLTGVNQPQH
TRBD1 14 TRBV9 ASSSITGGMNTEAF
TRBD1 13 TRBV25-1 ASSEQGTANTEAF
- 12 TRBV4-3 ASSQGPLTGELF
- 12 TRBV7-9 ASSPGQNNSPLH
- 11 TRBV15 ATSRGVLYGYT
TRBD1 12 TRBV7-3 ASSSRQGGHEQY
TRBD2 15 TRBV7-9 ASSRGPGLAGGYEQY
- 12 TRBV28 ASSFRRTEEKLF
TRBD2 16 TRBV27 ASSLSWSGGAVTGELF
TRBD2 14 TRBV3-1/TRBV3-2 ASSPRLAPTSYTQY
- 13 TRBV5-1 ASSLVGMNTGELF
- 11 TRBV19 ASNPGTYNEQF
TRBD2 14 TRBV5-4 ASSLEASGGADTQY
- 11 TRBV7-2 ASSLDPGRSYT
- 13 TRBV7-6 ASSLAGMGTDTQY
TRBD1 12 TRBV5-4 ASSAGGPNYGYT
- 14 TRBV19 ASSTGTGLPNTEAF
TRBD1 14 TRBV18 ASSPPGTGRQETQY
- 13 TRBV5-1 ASSLGRDTSYEQY
- 11 TRBV11-1 ASSVGLGETQY
TRBD1 10 TRBV19 AIEGANYGYT
TRBD1 11 TRBV19 ASSPDRAAEQY
- 12 TRBV5-4 ASGHGGVVYEQY
- 11 TRBV6-5 ASALAGHTEAF
- 13 TRBV5-4 ASSSSGTTTGELF
- 12 TRBV9 ASRRGLSGNTIY
- 10 TRBV5-4 ACSERNTEAF
- 10 TRBV6-2/TRBV6-3 ASSHDDTGSY
TRBD2 13 TRBV4-1 ASSQGGLANYEQY
TRBD2 13 TRBV30 AWRLPGSGYNEQF
- 12 TRBV30 AWSVSGIRNTIY
TRBD2 14 TRBV18 ASSQSLRTSGETQY
- 11 TRBV7-8 ASSRDSTDTQY
- 13 TRBV19 ASKGGATAKNIQY
- 13 TRBV5-6 ASIARGFSYNEQF
TRBD1 13 TRBV10-3 AISESRQGQETQY
- 15 TRBV7-6 ASSQNRGTVNTGELF
- 11 TRBV5-1 ASSLGREEKLF
- 11 TRBV5-1 ASSTLGGNTIY
- 13 TRBV6-5 ASRQGARLGSPLH
- 12 TRBV11-2 ASSFPRQGTEAF